This T cell receptor beta chain was observed in a study of blood T cell repertoires in COVID-19. About the study: Samples of COVID-19 (acute and convalescent) were obtained from the United States, Italy and Spain.

Looked up from germline, CDR1 is SGHNT and CDR2 is YENEEA. Trimming cost V 4 bases and J 5 bases; bases outside gene matches: 13. This CDR3 contains 16 residues. The table came from immunoSEQ multiplex PCR; TCRdb's copy has only in-frame clones and leaves some out. The sample has tens of thousands of clones; roughly 85% are singletons. Sequencing used peripheral blood. The clonotype comes from a man older than 75 with acute or convalescent COVID-19. The rearrangement links TRBV11-3 to TRBJ2-5, with TRBD1 matching over 7 bases. CDR3 coding DNA: TGTGCCAGCAGCTCCAGCACAGGGGCCCAGTGGGAGACCCAGTACTTC. Protein product: CASSSSTGAQWETQYF.